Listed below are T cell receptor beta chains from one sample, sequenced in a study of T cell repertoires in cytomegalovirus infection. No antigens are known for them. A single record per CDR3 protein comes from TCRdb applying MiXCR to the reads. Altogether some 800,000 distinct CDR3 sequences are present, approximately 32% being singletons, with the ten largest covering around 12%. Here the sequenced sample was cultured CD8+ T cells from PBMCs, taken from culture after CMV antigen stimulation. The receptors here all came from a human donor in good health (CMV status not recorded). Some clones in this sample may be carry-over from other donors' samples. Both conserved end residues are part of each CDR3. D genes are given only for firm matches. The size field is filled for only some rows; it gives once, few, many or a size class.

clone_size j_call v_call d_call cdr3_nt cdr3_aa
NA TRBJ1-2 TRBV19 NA TGTGCCAGTAGTCAGGGGTTCGTCTATGGCTACACCTTC CASSQGFVYGYTF
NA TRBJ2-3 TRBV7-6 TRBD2 TGTGCCAGCAGCTTAAGTCTAGCGGGGTCGCTAGGTACGCAGTATTTT CASSLSLAGSLGTQYF
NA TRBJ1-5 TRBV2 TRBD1 TGTGCCAGCAGGGGACAGGGCCGCAATCAGCCCCAGCATTTT CASRGQGRNQPQHF
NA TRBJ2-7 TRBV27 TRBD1 TGTGCCAGCAGTACGACAGGGTTGAACTCCTACGAGCAGTACTTC CASSTTGLNSYEQYF
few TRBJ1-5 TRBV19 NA TGTGCCAGTAGGCAGGGAATGGCCCAGCATTTT CASRQGMAQHF
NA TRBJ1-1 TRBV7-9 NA TGTGCCAGCAGCCGTCTAGCGGGGAGTCAAGCTGAAGCTTTCTTT CASSRLAGSQAEAFF
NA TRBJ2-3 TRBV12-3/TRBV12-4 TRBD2 TGTGCCAGCAGTTCCGGGACTAGCGGGGTGGAGGGCACAGATACGCAGTATTTT CASSSGTSGVEGTDTQYF
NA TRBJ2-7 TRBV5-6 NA TGTGCCAGCAGCGCTCAGGGCGAGCAGTACTTC CASSAQGEQYF
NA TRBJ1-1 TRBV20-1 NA TGCAGTGCGGCGGGAGGGATGAACACTGAAGCTTTCTTT CSAAGGMNTEAFF
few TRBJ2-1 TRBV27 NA TGTGCCAGCAGTTTACACAGTTGGAATGAGCAGTTCTTC CASSLHSWNEQFF
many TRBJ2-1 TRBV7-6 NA TGTGCCAGCAGCTTATTTGGAGGGGGCAATGAGCAGTTCTTC CASSLFGGGNEQFF
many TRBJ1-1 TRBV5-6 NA TGTGCCAGCAGCCCCAAGACCCGCTCGAACACTGAAGCTTTCTTT CASSPKTRSNTEAFF
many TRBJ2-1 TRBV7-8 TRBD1 TGTGCCAGCAGCCTACCTGGACAGGCCTTGCTATCGTTCTCCTACAATGAGCAGTTCTTC CASSLPGQALLSFSYNEQFF
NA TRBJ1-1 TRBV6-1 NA TGTGCCAGCTTCTCCCCAGGGGAGGGTGACACTGAAGCTTTCTTT CASFSPGEGDTEAFF
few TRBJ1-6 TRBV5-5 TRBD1 TGTGCCAGCAGGGGATCGGACAGGGGGAATTCACCCCTCCACTTT CASRGSDRGNSPLHF
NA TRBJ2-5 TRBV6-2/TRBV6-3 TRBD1 TGTGCCAGCAGTTACTTGGGGGGACAGGGGATCCAGTACTTC CASSYLGGQGIQYF
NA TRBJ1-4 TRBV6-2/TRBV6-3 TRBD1 TGTGCCAGCAGTTACTCCGCAGGGGGCGCGGGTGAAAAACTGTTTTTT CASSYSAGGAGEKLFF
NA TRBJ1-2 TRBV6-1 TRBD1 TGTGCCAGCAGTTACCCTCCCGGCCGGGACAGGATAAACTATGGCTACACCTTC CASSYPPGRDRINYGYTF
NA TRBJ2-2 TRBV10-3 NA TGTGCCATCCGAAGCCGGACCGGGGAGCTGTTTTTT CAIRSRTGELFF
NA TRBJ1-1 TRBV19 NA TGTGCCAGTGGGCAGGGACTTAGGAACACTGAAGCTTTCTTT CASGQGLRNTEAFF
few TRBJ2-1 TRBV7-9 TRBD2 TGTGCCAGCAGTTTCCTACGGGGGGGCTATGAGCAGTTCTTC CASSFLRGGYEQFF
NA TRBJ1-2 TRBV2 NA TGTGCCAGCAGTGAACTACAGCTCACTGCATGGGGCTACACCTTC CASSELQLTAWGYTF
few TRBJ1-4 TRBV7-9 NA TGTGCCAGCAGCTTAGATCAGAAACAAGAAAAACTGTTTTTT CASSLDQKQEKLFF
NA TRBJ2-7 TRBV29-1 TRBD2 TGCAGCGTGCCCGGGACTAGCGCGCAGTACTTC CSVPGTSAQYF
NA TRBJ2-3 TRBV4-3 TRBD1 TGCGCCGGCAGCCCGGGACAGGGGAGCACAGATACGCAGTATTTT CAGSPGQGSTDTQYF
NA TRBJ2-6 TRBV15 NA TGTGCCACCAGCAGAGGACGTGGGGCCAACGTCCTGACTTTC CATSRGRGANVLTF
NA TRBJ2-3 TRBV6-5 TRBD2 TGTGCCAGCAGTTACCTCCCCAAGCGGGGGGGCCGAGATACGCAGTATTTT CASSYLPKRGGRDTQYF
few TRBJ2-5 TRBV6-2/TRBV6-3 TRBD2 TGTGCCAGCAGTTACGGGGGGGCCCAGTACTTC CASSYGGAQYF
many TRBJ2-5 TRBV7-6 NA TGTGCCAGCAGCTTAGGGTTACCTCCCACAGAGACCCAGTACTTC CASSLGLPPTETQYF
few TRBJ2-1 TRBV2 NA TGTGCCAGCAGTGGCGTGGGCAGTCACTCCTACAATGAGCAGTTCTTC CASSGVGSHSYNEQFF
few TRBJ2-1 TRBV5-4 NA TGTGCCAGCAGCTTGTCGGGGGGCCCAGTACCTGAGCAGTTCTTC CASSLSGGPVPEQFF
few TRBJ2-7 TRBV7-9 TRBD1 TGTGCCAGCAGCCCCGGGACAGGCGTAGGCTCCTACGAGCAGTACTTC CASSPGTGVGSYEQYF
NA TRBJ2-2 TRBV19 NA TGTGCCAGTAGTTCCCCCCCAGGCGTCGATAACACCGGGGAGCTGTTTTTT CASSSPPGVDNTGELFF
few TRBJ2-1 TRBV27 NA TGTGCCAGCAGTTCCCCGAAAAGGGTTTCGAGCTCCTACAATGAGCAGTTCTTC CASSSPKRVSSSYNEQFF
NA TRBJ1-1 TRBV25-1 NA TGTGCCAGCAGTGTTAGCGGGTGGGACACTGAAGCTTTCTTT CASSVSGWDTEAFF
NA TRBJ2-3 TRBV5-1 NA TGCGCCAGCAGCTTGCGTAGTTTCACAGATACGCAGTATTTT CASSLRSFTDTQYF
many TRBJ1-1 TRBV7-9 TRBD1 TGTGCCAGCAGCTTAGGACAGGGGACTAACACTGAAGCTTTCTTT CASSLGQGTNTEAFF
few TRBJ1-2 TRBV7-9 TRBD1 TGTGCCAGCAGCCAATTCGGCGGGACAGGGAGCGATGGCTACACCTTC CASSQFGGTGSDGYTF
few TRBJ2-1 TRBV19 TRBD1 TGTGCCAGTAGTATCGGGACAGCCTACAATGAGCAGTTCTTC CASSIGTAYNEQFF
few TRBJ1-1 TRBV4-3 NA TGCGCCAGCAGCCAAGATGAGCCCGGGCCAACACCAGAAGCTTTCTTT CASSQDEPGPTPEAFF
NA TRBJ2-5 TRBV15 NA TGTGCCACCAGCAGAACTATTCTCCAAGAGACCCAGTACTTC CATSRTILQETQYF
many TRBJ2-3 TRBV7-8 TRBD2 TGTGCCAGCAGCCCATTGACTAGCGGGGTAGCAGATACGCAGTATTTT CASSPLTSGVADTQYF
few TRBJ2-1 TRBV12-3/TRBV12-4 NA TGTGCCAGCAGTTTTTATAGGGTAAGCAATGAGCAGTTCTTC CASSFYRVSNEQFF
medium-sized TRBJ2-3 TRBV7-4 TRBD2 TGTGCCACCCAACCGATAGCGGGGGGCCGGACAGATACGCAGTATTTT CATQPIAGGRTDTQYF
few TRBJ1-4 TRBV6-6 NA TGTGCCAGCAGTTACGGGATTCGGGAAAAACTGTTTTTT CASSYGIREKLFF
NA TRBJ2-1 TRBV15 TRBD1 TGTGCCACCCACGACAGGGTTCGAAACAATGAGCAGTTCTTC CATHDRVRNNEQFF